This TCR beta chain came from a study of cytomegalovirus exposure and HLA in healthy donors (dated by TCRdb to between 2016 and 2019). About the full investigation: An earlier analysis of some 620 of the donors reported approximately 260 Gb of sequence data and about 120 million unique TCR beta sequences obtained from approximately 180 million T cells. An early release covering just under 650 HLA-typed donors comprised 250 to 350 gigabases of sequencing data and tens of millions of unique TCR sequences. Among the approximately 430 genotyped donors, around 81% belonged to the genetic ancestry cluster associated with self-reported Caucasian donors. The study was designed to test whether signatures of past pathogen exposure could be identified by cataloging public T cell receptors. The T cell repertoires of several hundred subjects were profiled by immunosequencing and related to cytomegalovirus serostatus. In addition to the first cohort of several hundred subjects, a separate validation cohort of approximately 130 different subjects was used. High-throughput TCR immunosequencing, statistical association of individual TCRs with disease status, and machine learning were combined to predict cytomegalovirus infection status. A later analysis re-analyzed previously published TCR beta repertoires from 650 to 800 donors and added high-resolution HLA genotyping to study TCR occurrence patterns. Rather than using new phenotypic data, the later analysis identified candidate immune exposures from TCR beta sequences and from how often those sequences occurred across donors. To decide whether each TCR beta V gene segment behaved as functional or pseudogenic, an earlier analysis of fewer than 750 of the donors relied on high-throughput TCR beta sequencing. Donor age, sex, ethnicity and CMV serostatus were compiled together with the repertoire data. Genome-wide SNP genotypes for about three fifths of the roughly 670 donors were used in a later genetic analysis, which treated that subset as a discovery cohort. Every discovery cohort repertoire had been produced on one sequencing platform. HLA typing covered class I and class II loci at four-digit resolution. The number of typed donors differed by locus: about 620-640 for A, B, C, DRB1 and DQB1; roughly 510 for DQA1; over 600 for DPA1; and some 450 for DPB1. About five DR-DQ haplotypes were handled as single units for association and clustering because linkage in the cohort was strong. On average, about 200,000 unique TCR beta nucleotide sequences were sequenced per donor among more than 350 genotyped donors of the cohort, with 15% to 20% of those sequences being non-productive.

Libraries were prepared through the immunoSEQ multiplex PCR assay. A mixture of 60 forward primers for TCR Vbeta segments and 13 reverse primers for TCR Jbeta segments was used in the multiplex PCR. The CDR3 region of rearranged TCR beta genes was amplified from genomic DNA by a multiplex PCR assay. The Illumina HiSeq System was used to sequence the amplified TCR beta libraries as 87-base-pair reads. Per the authors' processing: In a later analysis, 70 million to 95 million unique TCR beta chains were counted across the approximately 640 repertoires, and about 10 million of these chains were shared by at least two donors. Raw reads were error-corrected and collapsed into unique sequences by a nearest-neighbor algorithm in which closely related sequences were merged to remove PCR and sequencing errors. Alignment of CDR3 sequences to IMGT reference sequences was used to assign V, D and J gene segments. For a sequence to be retained, at least a six-nucleotide match to both a V gene segment and a J gene segment was required. A rearrangement was called productive if the CDR3 had no stop codons and remained in frame with V and J, and every other rearrangement was called non-productive. Following IMGT convention, CDR3 was defined as the stretch from the second conserved V-encoded cysteine to the conserved J-encoded phenylalanine. The earlier analysis of some 550 of the donors excluded any sequence lacking an unambiguous match to a single V gene segment. In an earlier analysis of 587 of the donors, V segments were called functional above 56.7% productive rearrangements and were called segregating when the between-donor standard deviation exceeded 5%. A statistical classification framework was developed to diagnose cytomegalovirus status using the catalog of TCR beta chain sequences. V and J gene assignment, in a later analysis, came from comparing TCR nucleotide sequences with IMGT/GENE-DB human TR gene sequences. A later analysis assigned CDR3 sequences and most-parsimonious VDJ recombination scenarios with the TCRdist pipeline. In a later analysis, each TCR beta chain was defined by its CDR3 amino acid sequence together with its V-gene family, and reads without a unique V-gene family were excluded. In a later analysis, fewer than 600 highly shared, low-generation-probability nucleotide sequences were removed to address suspected cross-contamination and a sequencing artifact. In a later analysis, a clonal expansion index was calculated for each public chain from normalized within-repertoire ranks of inferred template counts. In a later analysis, generation probabilities were computed using a VDJ recombination model fitted to out-of-frame rearrangements, and the results were checked against IGoR. Hypergeometric tests were used in a later analysis to score TCR-TCR, TCR-HLA and TCR-CMV co-occurrence, with a repertoire-size bias correction applied to the TCR pairs. False discovery rates were estimated in a later analysis by permuting HLA or CMV assignments 20 times. In a later analysis, co-occurring TCRs were grouped using DBSCAN, with TCRdist sequence similarity added in when clustering inside HLA-allele-positive subsets. Repertoires with fewer than 30,000 or more than 120,000 public chains, plus five repertoires with anomalous nucleotide sharing, were excluded from co-occurrence clustering. The immuneACCESS repertoire file appears here via TCRdb, limited to in-frame rearrangements. These files lack a portion of the clones; in checked studies, under half of the deficit traces to unresolved V genes, and the cause of the others is not known. Clone size and the V and J calls come from that table; the DNA yielded D and trimming. The sample has around 75,000 clones on record. Of the sample, about 13% is held by the ten largest clones.

CDR1 and CDR2 are read off the germline V gene as SQVTM and ANQGSEA. Germline trimming amounts to 4 bases on V and 9 bases on J, with 10 as the count of junction bases outside the gene matches. The cysteine opens and the phenylalanine closes a CDR3 of 14 amino acids. Only the CDR3 part of the read is kept: 42 bases, read in frame from the first base. A remark on this clone: Its antigen specificity is not known.

In total, approximately 690 healthy bone marrow donors made up the cohort. All cohort members were sampled while nominally healthy, although unrecorded immune exposures were likely present. The donor tested CMV seropositive and was one of the 289 seropositive cohort members. Every donor gave a peripheral blood sample, and the peripheral blood mononuclear cells from that sample were used for TCR beta sequencing. The Qiagen DNeasy Blood Extraction Kit was used to extract genomic DNA from the blood cell samples. Study-wide findings and limitations: In vitro tests confirmed that a few of the cytomegalovirus-associated TCR beta chains recognize cytomegalovirus antigens. The classifier was reported to diagnose cytomegalovirus status with high specificity and sensitivity in both the original cohort and the validation cohort. Immune exposure information for the cohort was limited to CMV serostatus. The 87-base-pair reads could not distinguish some IMGT-functional V segments, including TRBV6-2 and TRBV6-3, so those segments were excluded. A later genetic analysis associated a missense DCLRE1C variant with V-gene and J-gene trimming of TCR beta chains, and an independent cohort replicated the association. When HLA alleles, especially DR and DQ, strongly co-occurred, attributing TCR associations to individual alleles was difficult. The authors suggested that the approach could potentially be extended to other disease states and immunological phenotypes. An earlier analysis of some 560 of the donors showed that most TCR beta V segments appeared in productive rearrangements either about 87% or about 30% of the time, which broadly matched IMGT annotations. A further reported finding was that TCR beta sequences accurately predicted the HLA-A and HLA-B alleles for most subjects in the first cohort. Across donors, most TCR sequences were observed very rarely, whereas some public TCRs were present in many individuals. At a false discovery rate of 0.05, a later analysis linked under 20,000 TCR beta sequences to specific HLA alleles. Because HLA typing was unavailable for some donors at each locus, only the typed subset was used in association tests. Compared with the approximately 670-donor mean, donors in an Asian-associated ancestry cluster had fewer N-insertions in productive TCRs, according to a later genetic analysis. A total of some 180 TCR beta chains were listed by the study as associated with cytomegalovirus. In a later analysis, several top co-occurrence clusters were reported to appear linked to parvovirus B19, influenza, CMV and Epstein-Barr virus. The presence/absence analyses assumed that sequencing depth was roughly uniform across donors, and that assumption may not be true. According to a later analysis, most CMV-associated TCR beta chains appeared to be HLA-restricted, and the HLA associations seemed to be driven largely by CMV exposure. A later analysis found that HLA-associated TCR beta chains were more clonally expanded and had lower generation probabilities than equally common non-associated chains. Linkage disequilibrium might explain the correlated functional status among segregating V segments, but an unknown experimental factor could not be excluded. According to a later analysis, TCR association rates differed among HLA loci, with DRB1 alleles showing the most associated TCRs and HLA-C alleles showing the fewest. Because counts were too low, roughly 17 rarely observed V segments, including chromosome 9 orphons, were left out of the earlier analysis of 587 of the donors. In this cohort, only TCR beta chains were sequenced, and detectable features were limited by the absence of alpha or paired-chain data. A cluster of highly shared sequence variants was judged likely to represent a technical artifact of the sequencing pipeline.

The sequence derives from a man in his fifties in good health and CMV-seropositive. In this chain, TRBV29-1 is recombined with TRBJ2-1; TRBD2 fits 9 bases in the junction. Sequencing was carried out using PBMCs. The CDR3 here reads CSVVLAGMVGEQFF. The DNA sequence follows: TGCAGCGTTGTGCTAGCGGGGATGGTGGGTGAGCAGTTCTTC.